Only one count was recorded for the clone carrying this T cell receptor beta chain. At one end the junction does not follow the germline gene, possibly because of a read error. The data stem from a study of tumor and adjacent non-tumor tissue in lung cancer. On the study more broadly: On average, productive TCRbeta reads reached about 4.17 million per sample.

A modified ARM-PCR protocol with three rounds of nested PCR amplified TCRbeta. TCRdb independently ran MiXCR on the multiplex PCR reads; one entry per CDR3 protein. The table has roughly 66,000 distinct CDR3 sequences, 73% seen once. No cell sorting was done before RNA was extracted from the tissue. Per the germline V gene, CDR1 is SGHRS and CDR2 is YFSETQ. This CDR3 is built from 15 residues. This chain uses TRBV5-1 with TRBJ1-1; TRBD1 is a possible D gene (5 bases). Sequencing used lung tumor tissue. The clonotype comes from a man aged 55-75 years with non-small cell lung cancer. The CDR3 sequence is CTSMGSQGLNTETFF. The CDR3 region has the DNA TGCACCAGCATGGGAAGTCAGGGTTTGAACACTGAAACTTTCTTT. Supplemented by reference TRBV5-1 and TRBJ1-1, the full variable domain reads KAGVTQTPRYLIKTRGQQVTLSCSPISGHRSVSWYQQTPGQGLQFLFEYFSETQRNKGNFPGRFSGRQFSNSRSEMNVSTLELGDSALYLCTSMGSQGLNTETFFGQGTRLTVV.